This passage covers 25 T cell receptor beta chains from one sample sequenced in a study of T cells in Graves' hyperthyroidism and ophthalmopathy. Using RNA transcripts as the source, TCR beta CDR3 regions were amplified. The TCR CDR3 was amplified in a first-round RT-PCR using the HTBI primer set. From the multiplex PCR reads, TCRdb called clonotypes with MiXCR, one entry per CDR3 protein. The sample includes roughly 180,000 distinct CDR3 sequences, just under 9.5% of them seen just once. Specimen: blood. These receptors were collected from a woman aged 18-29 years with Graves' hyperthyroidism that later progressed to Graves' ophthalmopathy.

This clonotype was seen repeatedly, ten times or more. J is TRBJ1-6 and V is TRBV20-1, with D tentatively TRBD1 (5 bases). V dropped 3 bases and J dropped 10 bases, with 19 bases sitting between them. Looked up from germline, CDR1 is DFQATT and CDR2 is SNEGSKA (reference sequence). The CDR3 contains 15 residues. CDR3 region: CSASLTRGAGSPLHF. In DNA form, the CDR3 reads TGCAGTGCTAGCCTCACCCGGGGCGCTGGATCACCCCTCCACTTT.

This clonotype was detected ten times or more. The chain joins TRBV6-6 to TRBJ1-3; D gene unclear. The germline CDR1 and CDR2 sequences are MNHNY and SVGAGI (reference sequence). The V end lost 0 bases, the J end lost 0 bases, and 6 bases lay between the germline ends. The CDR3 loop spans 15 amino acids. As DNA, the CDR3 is TGTGCCAGCAGTTACTCTGAGAACTCTGGAAACACCATATATTTT. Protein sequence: CASSYSENSGNTIYF.

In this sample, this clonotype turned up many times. The CDR3 loop is CASSEKTATLSNQPQHF. The CDR3 bases are TGTGCCAGCAGTGAGAAGACCGCGACACTTAGCAATCAGCCCCAGCATTTT. The chain recombines TRBV6-1 with TRBJ1-5; D gene uncertain. Germline CDR1 and CDR2: MNHNS and SASEGT. The length of the CDR3 is 17 residues. Deletions cut 3 bases from V and 0 bases from J, with 15 bases between.

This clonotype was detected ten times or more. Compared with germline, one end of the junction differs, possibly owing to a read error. CDR3 in DNA: TGCGCCAGCAGCTTGGCCACAGGCTTGAACACTGAAGCTTTCTTT. This translates into CASSLATGLNTEAFF. The chain uses TRBV19 and TRBJ1-1; the D gene is possibly TRBD1 (5 bases). The CDR3 totals 15 residues. CDR1 and CDR2 from the germline V gene are LNHDA and SQIVND (reference sequence). The full variable domain, its missing parts supplied by reference TRBV19 and TRBJ1-1, is DGGITQSPKYLFRKEGQNVTLSCEQNLNHDAMYWYRQDPGQGLRLIYYSQIVNDFQKGDIAEGYSVSREKKESFPLTVTSAQKNPTAFYLCASSLATGLNTEAFFGQGTRLTVV.

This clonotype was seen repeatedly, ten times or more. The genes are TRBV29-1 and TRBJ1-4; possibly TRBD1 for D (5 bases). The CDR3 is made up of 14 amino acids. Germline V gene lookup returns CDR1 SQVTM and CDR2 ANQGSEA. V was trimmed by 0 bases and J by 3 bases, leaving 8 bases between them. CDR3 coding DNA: TGCAGCGTTGAAGACGGGACTGCTAATGAAAAACTGTTTTTT. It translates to CSVEDGTANEKLFF.

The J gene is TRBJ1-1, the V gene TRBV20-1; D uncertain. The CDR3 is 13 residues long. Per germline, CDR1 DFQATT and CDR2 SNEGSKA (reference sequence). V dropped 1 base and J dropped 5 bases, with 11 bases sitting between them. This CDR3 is CSARVLGRTEAFF. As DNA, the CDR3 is TGCAGTGCTAGAGTTCTGGGTAGGACTGAAGCTTTCTTT.

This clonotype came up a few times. The CDR3 loop is CASKYGTGVSGELFF. CDR3 DNA sequence: TGTGCCAGCAAATACGGGACAGGGGTTTCGGGGGAGCTGTTTTTT. The chain carries TRBV12-3 or TRBV12-4 and TRBJ2-2; 10 bases fit TRBD1. The CDR3 sequence is 15 residues long. The trim removed 7 bases at V and 8 bases at J, leaving 10 bases unmatched.

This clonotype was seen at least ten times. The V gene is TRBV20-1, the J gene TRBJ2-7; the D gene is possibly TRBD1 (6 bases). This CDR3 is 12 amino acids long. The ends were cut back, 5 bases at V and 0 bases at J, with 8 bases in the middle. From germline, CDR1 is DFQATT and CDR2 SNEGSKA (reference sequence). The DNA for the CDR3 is TGCAGTGCTCAGGGGATCTCCTACGAGCAGTACTTC. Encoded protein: CSAQGISYEQYF.

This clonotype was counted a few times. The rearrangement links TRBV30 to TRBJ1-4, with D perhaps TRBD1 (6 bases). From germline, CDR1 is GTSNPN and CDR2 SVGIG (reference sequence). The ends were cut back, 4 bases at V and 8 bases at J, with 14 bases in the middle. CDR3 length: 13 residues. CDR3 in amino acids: CAWKQGIWEKLFF. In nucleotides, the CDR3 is TGTGCCTGGAAACAGGGTATATGGGAAAAACTGTTTTTT. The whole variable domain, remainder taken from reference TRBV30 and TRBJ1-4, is SQTIHQWPATLVQPVGSPLSLECTVEGTSNPNLYWYRQAAGRGLQLLFYSVGIGQISSEVPQNLSASRPQDRQFILSSKKLLLSDSGFYLCAWKQGIWEKLFFGSGTQLSVL.

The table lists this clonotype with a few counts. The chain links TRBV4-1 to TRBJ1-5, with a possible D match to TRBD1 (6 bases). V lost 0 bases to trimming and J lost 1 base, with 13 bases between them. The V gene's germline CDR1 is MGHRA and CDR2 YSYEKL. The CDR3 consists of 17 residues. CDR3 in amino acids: CASSQDIPGVSNQPQHF. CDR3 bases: TGCGCCAGCAGCCAAGACATCCCAGGGGTAAGCAATCAGCCCCAGCATTTT.

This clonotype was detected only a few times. CDR3 bases: TGCGCCAGCAGCCAAGAAAGACAGGGACGGGGGTACGAGCAGTACTTC. This sequence encodes CASSQERQGRGYEQYF. The chain combines TRBV4-1 with TRBJ2-7, with a possible D match to TRBD1 (7 bases). Trimming took off 0 bases at V and 4 bases at J, with 16 bases between the two ends. The V gene's germline CDR1 is MGHRA and CDR2 YSYEKL. There are 16 residues in the CDR3.

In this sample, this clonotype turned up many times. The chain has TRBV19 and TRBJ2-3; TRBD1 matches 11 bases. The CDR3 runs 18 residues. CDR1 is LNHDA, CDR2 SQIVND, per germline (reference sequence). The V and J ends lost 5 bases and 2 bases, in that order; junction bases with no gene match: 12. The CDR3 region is CASSADRGPNLFTDTQYF. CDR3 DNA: TGTGCCAGTAGTGCGGACAGGGGGCCGAATCTTTTCACAGATACGCAGTATTTT.

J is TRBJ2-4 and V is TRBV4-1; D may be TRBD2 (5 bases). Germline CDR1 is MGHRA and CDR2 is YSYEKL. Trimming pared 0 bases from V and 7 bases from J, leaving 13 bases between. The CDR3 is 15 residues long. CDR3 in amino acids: CASSQDPGWENIQYF. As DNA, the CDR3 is TGCGCCAGCAGCCAAGACCCCGGGTGGGAGAACATTCAGTACTTC.

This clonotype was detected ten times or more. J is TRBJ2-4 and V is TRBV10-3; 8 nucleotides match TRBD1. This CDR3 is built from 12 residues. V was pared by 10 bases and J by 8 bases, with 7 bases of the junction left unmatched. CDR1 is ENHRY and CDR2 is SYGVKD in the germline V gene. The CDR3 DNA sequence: TGTGCCACGCAGGGGGCGATGGACATTCAGTACTTC. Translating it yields CATQGAMDIQYF.

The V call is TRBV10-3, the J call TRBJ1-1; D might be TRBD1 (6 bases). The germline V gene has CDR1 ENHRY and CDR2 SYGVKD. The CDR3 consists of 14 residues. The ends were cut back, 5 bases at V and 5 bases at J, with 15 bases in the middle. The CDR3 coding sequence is TGTGCCATCAGTTACCAGGAGAGGGGGACTGAAGCTTTCTTT. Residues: CAISYQERGTEAFF.

The CDR3 region is CSAHGTSGYNEQFF. The CDR3 nucleotides are TGCAGTGCTCACGGGACTAGCGGTTACAATGAGCAGTTCTTC. The chain is built from TRBV20-1 and TRBJ2-1; 11 bases are shared with TRBD2. After removal of 5 bases from V and 4 bases from J, the junction contained 4 bases not matched to a gene. This CDR3 has 14 amino acids. CDR1 and CDR2 from the germline V gene are DFQATT and SNEGSKA (reference sequence).

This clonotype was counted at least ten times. The CDR3 sequence: CASSLVRQGDEQYF. The CDR3 region has the DNA TGTGCCAGCAGCTTAGTCAGACAGGGCGACGAGCAGTACTTC. V is TRBV7-6 and J is TRBJ2-7; 7 bases are a match to TRBD1. Germline CDR1 is SGHVS and CDR2 is FNYEAQ. CDR3 size: 14 residues. V was pared by 1 base and J by 5 bases, with 5 bases of the junction left unmatched.

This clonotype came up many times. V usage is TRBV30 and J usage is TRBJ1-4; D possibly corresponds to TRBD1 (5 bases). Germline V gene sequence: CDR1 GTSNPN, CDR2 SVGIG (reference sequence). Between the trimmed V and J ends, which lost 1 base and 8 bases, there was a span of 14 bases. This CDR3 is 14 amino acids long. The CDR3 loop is CAWSATEGIEKLFF. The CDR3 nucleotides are TGTGCCTGGAGTGCGACAGAGGGAATCGAAAAACTGTTTTTT.

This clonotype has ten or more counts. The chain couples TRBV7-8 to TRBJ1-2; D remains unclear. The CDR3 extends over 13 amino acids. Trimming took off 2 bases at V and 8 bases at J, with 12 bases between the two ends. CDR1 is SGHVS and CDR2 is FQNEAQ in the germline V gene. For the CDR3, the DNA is TGTGCCAGCAGCTTATTAGAGCTGAGCGGCTACACCTTC. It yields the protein CASSLLELSGYTF.

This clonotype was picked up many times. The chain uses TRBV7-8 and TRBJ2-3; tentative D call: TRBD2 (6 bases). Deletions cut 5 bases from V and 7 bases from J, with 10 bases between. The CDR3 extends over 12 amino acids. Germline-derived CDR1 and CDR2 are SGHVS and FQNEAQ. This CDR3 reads CASSGDWNTQYF. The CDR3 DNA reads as TGTGCCAGCAGCGGGGACTGGAATACGCAGTATTTT. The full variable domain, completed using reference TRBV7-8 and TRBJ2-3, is GAGVSQSPRYKVAKRGQDVALRCDPISGHVSLFWYQQALGQGPEFLTYFQNEAQLDKSGLPSDRFFAERPEGSVSTLKIQRTQQEDSAVYLCASSGDWNTQYFGPGTRLTVL.

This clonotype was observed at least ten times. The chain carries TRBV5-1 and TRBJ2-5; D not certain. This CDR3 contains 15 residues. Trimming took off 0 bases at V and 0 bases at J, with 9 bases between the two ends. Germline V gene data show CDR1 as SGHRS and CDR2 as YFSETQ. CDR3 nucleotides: TGCGCCAGCAGCTTGGTCAGGTCGTACCAAGAGACCCAGTACTTC. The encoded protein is CASSLVRSYQETQYF.

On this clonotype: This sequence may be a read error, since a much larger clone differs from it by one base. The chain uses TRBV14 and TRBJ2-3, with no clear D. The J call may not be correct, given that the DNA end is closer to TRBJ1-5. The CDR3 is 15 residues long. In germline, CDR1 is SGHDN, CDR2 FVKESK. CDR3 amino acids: CASSRRLAGGDTQHF. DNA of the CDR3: TGTGCCAGCAGCCGGAGACTAGCGGGAGGTGATACGCAGCATTTT.

The CDR3 nucleotides are TGCAGTGCCCCTCAGGACGGAGGGGATCTAACCAATTCACCCCTCCACTTT. Amino acid sequence: CSAPQDGGDLTNSPLHF. The chain links TRBV20-1 to TRBJ1-6; D is possibly TRBD1 (5 bases). Germline CDR1 reads DFQATT; CDR2 reads SNEGSKA (reference sequence). CDR3 size: 17 residues. The V gene lost 6 bases and the J gene lost 7 bases, with 25 bases spanning the gap.

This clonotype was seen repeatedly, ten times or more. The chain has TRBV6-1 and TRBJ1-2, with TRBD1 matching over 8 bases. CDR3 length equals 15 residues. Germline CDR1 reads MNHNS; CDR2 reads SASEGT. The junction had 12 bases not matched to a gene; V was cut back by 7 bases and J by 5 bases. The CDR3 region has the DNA TGTGCCAGCATGCGAGGGACAGGTGCTAGATATGGCTACACCTTC. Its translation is CASMRGTGARYGYTF.

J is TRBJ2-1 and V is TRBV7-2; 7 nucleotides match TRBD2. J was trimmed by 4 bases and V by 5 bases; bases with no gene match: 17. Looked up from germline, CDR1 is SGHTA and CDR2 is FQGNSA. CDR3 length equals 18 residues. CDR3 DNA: TGTGCCAGCAGCCTTGAGCCCCTACTAGCGAATGGGTACAATGAGCAGTTCTTC. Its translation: CASSLEPLLANGYNEQFF.